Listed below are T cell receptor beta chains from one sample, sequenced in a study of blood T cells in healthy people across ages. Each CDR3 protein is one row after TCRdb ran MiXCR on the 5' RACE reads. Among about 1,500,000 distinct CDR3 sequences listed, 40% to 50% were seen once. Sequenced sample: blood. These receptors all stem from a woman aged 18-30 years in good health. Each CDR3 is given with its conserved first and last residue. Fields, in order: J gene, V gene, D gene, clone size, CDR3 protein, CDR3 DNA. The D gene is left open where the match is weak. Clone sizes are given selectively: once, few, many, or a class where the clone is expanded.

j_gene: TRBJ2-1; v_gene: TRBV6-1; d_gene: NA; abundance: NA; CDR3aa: CASSEVLGREKGNEQFF; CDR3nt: TGTGCCAGCAGTGAAGTGTTAGGTAGGGAGAAGGGCAATGAGCAGTTCTTC
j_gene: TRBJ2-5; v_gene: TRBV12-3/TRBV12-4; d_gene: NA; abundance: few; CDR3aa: CASSLVVAEETQYF; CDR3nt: TGTGCCAGCAGTTTAGTGGTTGCTGAAGAGACCCAGTACTTC
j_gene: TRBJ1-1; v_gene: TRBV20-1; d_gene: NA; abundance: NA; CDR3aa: CSAIASGTEAFF; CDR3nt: TGCAGTGCTATCGCCTCGGGCACTGAAGCTTTCTTT
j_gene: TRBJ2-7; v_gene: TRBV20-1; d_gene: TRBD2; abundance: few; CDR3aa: CSARDRTSGSYEQYF; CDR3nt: TGCAGTGCTAGAGATCGAACTAGCGGGAGCTACGAGCAGTACTTC
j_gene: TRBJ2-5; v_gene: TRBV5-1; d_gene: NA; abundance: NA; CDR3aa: CASSSPQRETQYF; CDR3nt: TGCGCCAGCAGCTCTCCCCAGAGGGAGACCCAGTACTTC
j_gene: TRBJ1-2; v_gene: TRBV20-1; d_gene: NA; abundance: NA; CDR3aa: CSARPRDNGHYGYTF; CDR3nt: TGCAGTGCAAGACCCCGGGACAACGGTCACTATGGCTACACCTTC
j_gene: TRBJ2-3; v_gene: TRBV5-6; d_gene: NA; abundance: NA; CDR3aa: CASSTTSDVDTQYF; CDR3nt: TGTGCCAGCAGCACTACCTCGGACGTCGATACGCAGTATTTT
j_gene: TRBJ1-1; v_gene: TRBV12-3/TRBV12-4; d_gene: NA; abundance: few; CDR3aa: CASSPQTNMNTEAFF; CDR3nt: TGTGCCAGCAGTCCCCAGACAAACATGAACACTGAAGCTTTCTTT
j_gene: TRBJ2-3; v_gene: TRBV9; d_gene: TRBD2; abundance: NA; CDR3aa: CASNAHSGADTQYF; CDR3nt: TGTGCCAGCAACGCTCATAGCGGGGCAGATACGCAGTATTTT
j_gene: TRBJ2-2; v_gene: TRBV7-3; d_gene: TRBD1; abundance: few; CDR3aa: CASSSSGGAGTGELFF; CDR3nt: TGTGCCAGCAGCTCATCAGGGGGCGCCGGCACCGGGGAGCTGTTTTTT
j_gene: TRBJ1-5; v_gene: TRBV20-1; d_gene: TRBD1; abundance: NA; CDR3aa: CSALRGQGAGSNQPQHF; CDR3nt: TGCAGTGCCCTACGGGGGCAGGGGGCAGGTAGCAATCAGCCCCAGCATTTT
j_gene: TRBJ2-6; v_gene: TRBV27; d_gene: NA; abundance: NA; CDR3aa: CASMLGSSGANVLTF; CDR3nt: TGTGCCAGCATGTTGGGGAGCTCTGGGGCCAACGTCCTGACTTTC
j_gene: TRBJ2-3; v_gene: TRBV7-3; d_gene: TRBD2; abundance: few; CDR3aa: CASSLGGSGGIRDTQYF; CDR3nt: TGTGCCAGCAGCTTAGGAGGTAGCGGGGGGATACGAGATACGCAGTATTTT
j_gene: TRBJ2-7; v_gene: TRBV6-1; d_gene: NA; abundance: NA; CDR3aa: CASSDAAPYEEQYF; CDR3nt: TGTGCCAGCAGTGATGCGGCCCCCTACGAGGAGCAGTACTTC
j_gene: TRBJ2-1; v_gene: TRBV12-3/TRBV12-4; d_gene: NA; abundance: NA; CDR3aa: CASSHSNWGSSYEQFF; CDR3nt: TGTGCCAGCAGTCACTCAAACTGGGGGAGCTCCTACGAGCAGTTCTTC
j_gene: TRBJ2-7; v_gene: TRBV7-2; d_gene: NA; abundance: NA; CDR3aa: CASSPNIKGPQYF; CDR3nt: TGTGCCAGCAGCCCGAATATAAAGGGTCCGCAGTACTTC
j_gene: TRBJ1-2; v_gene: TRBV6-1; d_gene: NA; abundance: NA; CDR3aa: CASSEPPVSSSGYTF; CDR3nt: TGTGCCAGCAGTGAACCCCCGGTCAGCAGCTCTGGCTACACCTTC
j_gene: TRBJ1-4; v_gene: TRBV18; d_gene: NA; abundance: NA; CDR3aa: CASSPRGNLNEKLFF; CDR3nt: TGTGCCAGCTCACCCAGAGGAAACCTTAATGAAAAACTGTTTTTT
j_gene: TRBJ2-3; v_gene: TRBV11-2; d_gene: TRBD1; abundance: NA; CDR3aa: CASSLEAGTGATDTQYF; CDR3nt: TGTGCCAGCAGCTTAGAGGCGGGGACAGGGGCGACAGATACGCAGTATTTT
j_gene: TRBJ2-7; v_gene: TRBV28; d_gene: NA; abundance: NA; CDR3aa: CASSFTGILYEQYF; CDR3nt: TGTGCCAGCAGTTTCACCGGGATACTCTACGAGCAGTACTTC
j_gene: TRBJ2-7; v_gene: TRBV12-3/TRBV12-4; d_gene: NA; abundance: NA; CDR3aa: CASSAPEGFDISYEQYF; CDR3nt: TGTGCCAGCAGTGCCCCTGAAGGGTTTGATATTTCCTACGAGCAGTACTTC
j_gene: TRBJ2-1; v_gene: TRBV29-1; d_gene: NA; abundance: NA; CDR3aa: CSVEDSSRAYNEQFF; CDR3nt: TGCAGCGTTGAAGATAGTTCCAGGGCCTACAATGAGCAGTTCTTC
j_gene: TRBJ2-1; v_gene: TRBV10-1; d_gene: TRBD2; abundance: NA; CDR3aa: CASSEKLAGAGEQFF; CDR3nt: TGCGCCAGCAGTGAAAAGCTAGCGGGGGCGGGTGAGCAGTTCTTC
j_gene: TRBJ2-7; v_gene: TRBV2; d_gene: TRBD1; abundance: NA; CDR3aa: CASSQSGTGEYEQYF; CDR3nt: TGTGCCAGCAGCCAGTCCGGGACAGGAGAATACGAGCAGTACTTC
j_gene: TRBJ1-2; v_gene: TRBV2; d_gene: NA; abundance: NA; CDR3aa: CASSVGSLYGYTF; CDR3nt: TGTGCCAGCAGTGTGGGCAGCCTTTATGGCTACACCTTC
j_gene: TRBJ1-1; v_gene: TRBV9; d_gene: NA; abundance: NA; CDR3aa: CASSRLDTEAFF; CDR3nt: TGTGCCAGCAGCCGTCTTGACACTGAAGCTTTCTTT
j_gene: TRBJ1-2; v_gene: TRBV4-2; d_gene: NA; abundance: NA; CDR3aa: CASSQDMEEDGYTF; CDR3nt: TGTGCCAGCAGCCAAGATATGGAGGAAGATGGCTACACCTTC
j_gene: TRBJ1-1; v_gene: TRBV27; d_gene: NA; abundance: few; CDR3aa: CASSLGIVNTEAFF; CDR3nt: TGTGCCAGCAGCTTAGGGATCGTGAACACTGAAGCTTTCTTT
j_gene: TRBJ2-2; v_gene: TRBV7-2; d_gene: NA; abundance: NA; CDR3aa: CASSPLGGDPRTGELFF; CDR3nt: TGTGCCAGCAGCCCCCTGGGAGGTGACCCACGCACCGGGGAGCTGTTTTTT
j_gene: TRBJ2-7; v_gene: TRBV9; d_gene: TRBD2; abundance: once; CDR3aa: CASSVDTSGGQYF; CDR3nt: TGTGCCAGCAGCGTAGATACTAGCGGGGGGCAGTACTTC
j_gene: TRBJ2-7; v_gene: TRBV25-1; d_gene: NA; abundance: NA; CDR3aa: CASALSPYEQYF; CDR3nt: TGTGCCAGCGCCCTTAGCCCCTACGAGCAGTACTTC
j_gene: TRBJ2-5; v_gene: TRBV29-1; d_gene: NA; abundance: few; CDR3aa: CSVELSPGQETQYF; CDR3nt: TGCAGCGTTGAACTGTCCCCAGGGCAAGAGACCCAGTACTTC
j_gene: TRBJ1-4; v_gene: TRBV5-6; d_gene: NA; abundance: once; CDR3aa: CASSPGGIATNEKLFF; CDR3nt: TGTGCCAGCAGCCCCGGTGGGATTGCAACTAATGAAAAACTGTTTTTT
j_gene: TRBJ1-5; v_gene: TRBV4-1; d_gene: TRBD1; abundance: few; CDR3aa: CASSQEGQGYQPQHF; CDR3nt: TGCGCCAGCAGCCAAGAGGGACAGGGTTACCAGCCCCAGCATTTT
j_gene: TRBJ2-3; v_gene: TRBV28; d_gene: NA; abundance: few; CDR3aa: CASRPGPRTDTQYF; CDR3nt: TGTGCCAGCAGACCGGGACCCCGCACAGATACGCAGTATTTT
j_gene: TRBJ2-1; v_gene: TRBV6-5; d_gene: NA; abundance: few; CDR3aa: CASSSRPQYAQFF; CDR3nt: TGTGCCAGCAGCTCCCGACCCCAATATGCGCAGTTCTTC
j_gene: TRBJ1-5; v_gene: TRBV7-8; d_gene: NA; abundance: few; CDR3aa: CASSPSGGEQPQHF; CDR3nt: TGTGCCAGCAGCCCAAGTGGGGGGGAACAGCCCCAGCATTTT
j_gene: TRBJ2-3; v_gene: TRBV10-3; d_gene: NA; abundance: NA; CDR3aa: CAIASPGRPAYF; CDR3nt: TGTGCCATCGCGTCGCCGGGACGCCCTGCGTATTTT
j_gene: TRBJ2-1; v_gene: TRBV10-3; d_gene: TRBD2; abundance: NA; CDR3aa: CAIGESGGSYNEQFF; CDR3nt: TGTGCCATCGGTGAGAGCGGGGGTTCCTACAATGAGCAGTTCTTC
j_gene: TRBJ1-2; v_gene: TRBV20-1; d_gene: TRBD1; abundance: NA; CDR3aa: CSTRIQGAYGYTF; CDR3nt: TGCAGTACTAGAATACAGGGGGCCTATGGCTACACCTTC
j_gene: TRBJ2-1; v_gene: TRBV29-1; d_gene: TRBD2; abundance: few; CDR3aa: CSVEDGRSGGRASEQFF; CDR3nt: TGCAGCGTTGAAGACGGAAGAAGCGGCGGGAGGGCCTCCGAGCAGTTCTTC
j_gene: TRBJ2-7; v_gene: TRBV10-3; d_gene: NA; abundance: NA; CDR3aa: CAISAGNATYEQYF; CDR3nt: TGTGCCATCAGTGCCGGGAATGCAACCTACGAGCAGTACTTC
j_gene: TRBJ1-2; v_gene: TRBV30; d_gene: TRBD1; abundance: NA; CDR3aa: CAWIDRGGGYTF; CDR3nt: TGTGCCTGGATCGACAGGGGGGGCGGCTACACCTTC
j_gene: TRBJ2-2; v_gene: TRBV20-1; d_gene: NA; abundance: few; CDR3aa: CSASKAVTGELFF; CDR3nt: TGCAGTGCTAGCAAGGCTGTCACCGGGGAGCTGTTTTTT
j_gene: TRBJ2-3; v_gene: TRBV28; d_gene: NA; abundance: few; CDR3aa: CASILTGSTDTQYF; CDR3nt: TGTGCCAGCATCCTGACAGGATCTACAGATACGCAGTATTTT
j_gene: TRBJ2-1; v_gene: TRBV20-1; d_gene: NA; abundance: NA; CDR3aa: CSARDNGVGDEQFF; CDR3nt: TGCAGTGCTAGAGATAACGGGGTTGGCGATGAGCAGTTCTTC
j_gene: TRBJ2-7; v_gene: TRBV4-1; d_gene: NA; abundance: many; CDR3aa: CASSQVPADYEQYF; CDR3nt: TGCGCCAGCAGCCAAGTCCCGGCAGATTACGAGCAGTACTTC
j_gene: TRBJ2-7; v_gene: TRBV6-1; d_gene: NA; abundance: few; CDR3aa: CASSELRLSSYEQYF; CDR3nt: TGTGCCAGCAGTGAACTACGACTCAGCTCCTACGAGCAGTACTTC
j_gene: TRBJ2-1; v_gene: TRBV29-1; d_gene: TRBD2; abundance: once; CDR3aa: CSVDSETSNILSYNEQFF; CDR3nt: TGCAGCGTTGATAGTGAGACTAGCAATATCCTCTCCTACAATGAGCAGTTCTTC
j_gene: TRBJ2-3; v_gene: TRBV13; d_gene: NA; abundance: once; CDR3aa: CASSSPLATSTDTQYF; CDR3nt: TGTGCCAGCAGCTCCCCTCTAGCGACTAGCACAGATACGCAGTATTTT
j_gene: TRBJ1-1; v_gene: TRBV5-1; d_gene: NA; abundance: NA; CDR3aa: CASSLVSGGDAFF; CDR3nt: TGCGCCAGCAGCTTGGTGTCTGGGGGTGACGCTTTCTTT
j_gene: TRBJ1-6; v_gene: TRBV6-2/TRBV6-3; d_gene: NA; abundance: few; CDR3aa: CASSSRPGVRGSPLHF; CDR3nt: TGTGCCAGCAGTTCCCGACCTGGGGTGCGGGGTTCACCCCTCCACTTT
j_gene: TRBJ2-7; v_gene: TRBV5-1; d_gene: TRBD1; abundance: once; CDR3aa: CASSSHTGVGYEQYF; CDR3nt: TGCGCCAGCAGCTCCCATACAGGGGTTGGGTACGAGCAGTACTTC